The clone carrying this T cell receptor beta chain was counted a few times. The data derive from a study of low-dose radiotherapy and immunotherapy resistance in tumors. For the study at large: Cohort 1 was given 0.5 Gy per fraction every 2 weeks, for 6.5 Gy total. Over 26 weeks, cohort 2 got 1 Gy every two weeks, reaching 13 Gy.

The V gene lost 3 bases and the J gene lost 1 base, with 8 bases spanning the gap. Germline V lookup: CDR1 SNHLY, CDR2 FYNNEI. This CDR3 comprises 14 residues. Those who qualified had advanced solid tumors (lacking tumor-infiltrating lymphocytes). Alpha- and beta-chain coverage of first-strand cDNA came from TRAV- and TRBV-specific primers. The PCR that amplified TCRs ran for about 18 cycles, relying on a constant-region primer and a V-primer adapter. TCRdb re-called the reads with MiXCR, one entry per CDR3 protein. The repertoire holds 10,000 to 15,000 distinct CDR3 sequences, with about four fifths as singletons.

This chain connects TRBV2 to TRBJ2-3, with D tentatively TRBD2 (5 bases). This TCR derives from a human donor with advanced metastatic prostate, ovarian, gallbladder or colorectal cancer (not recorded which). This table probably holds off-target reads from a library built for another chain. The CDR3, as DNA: TGTGCCAGCAGTGACGGGGAACGCACAGATACGCAGTATTTT. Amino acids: CASSDGERTDTQYF.